This T cell receptor (beta chain) was identified in a study of Ad26.COV2.S vaccination and SARS-CoV-2 variants. Study-wide context: Ad26.COV2.S arm of COV1001 included the donor.

This CDR3 region has 14 residues. V lost 5 bases to trimming and J lost 12 bases, with 22 bases between them. Germline loops: CDR1 SEHNR, CDR2 FQNEAQ (reference sequence). Treatment defined: around 19 received Ad26.COV2.S at low or high dose, single or two shots; about 5 received placebo; per-sample allocation not given. Repertoires come from day 63 after the first vaccine or placebo injection. It was an adult aged 18-55 years in Boston who was the donor. TCRdb's table, derived via immunoSEQ multiplex PCR, lists solely in-frame clones and lacks some. This table holds hundreds of thousands of clones, about 88% found once.

The chain has TRBV7-9 and TRBJ1-2, with D tentatively TRBD1 (5 bases). The starting material was peripheral blood, obtained in a trial of Ad26.COV2.S vaccine versus placebo. The sequence was obtained from a person between 18 and 65 years old who received the Ad26.COV2.S COVID-19 vaccine or a placebo. CDR3 bases: TGTGCCAGCAGCCCTTTCTCTGGCGCAGGGCTAAACACCTTC. Translating it yields CASSPFSGAGLNTF.